The clone carrying this T cell receptor beta chain was recorded at least ten times. The sample is drawn from a study of T cells after yellow fever vaccination. Background on the study: Preparing low-cell-number fractions relied on SMART-Seq v4 Ultra Low Input.

Germline CDR1 reads DFQATT; CDR2 reads SNEGSKA (reference sequence). The V end lost 5 bases, the J end lost 3 bases, and 14 bases lay between the germline ends. This CDR3 comprises 14 residues. TCRdb analysed the 5' RACE reads with MiXCR anew, one entry per CDR3 protein. The table records around 73,000 distinct CDR3 sequences, roughly 7.4% of them present only once. The clonotype was recovered from a man aged 25 to 40 who received the YFV17D yellow fever vaccine. Source: CD8+ T cells sorted from PBMCs, taken on the day of the yellow fever booster vaccination. The chain recombines TRBV20-1 with TRBJ1-5; D may be TRBD1 (5 bases). The CDR3 loop reads CSAPSGGVNQPQHF. CDR3 in DNA: TGCAGTGCTCCTTCGGGAGGGGTCAATCAGCCCCAGCATTTT.